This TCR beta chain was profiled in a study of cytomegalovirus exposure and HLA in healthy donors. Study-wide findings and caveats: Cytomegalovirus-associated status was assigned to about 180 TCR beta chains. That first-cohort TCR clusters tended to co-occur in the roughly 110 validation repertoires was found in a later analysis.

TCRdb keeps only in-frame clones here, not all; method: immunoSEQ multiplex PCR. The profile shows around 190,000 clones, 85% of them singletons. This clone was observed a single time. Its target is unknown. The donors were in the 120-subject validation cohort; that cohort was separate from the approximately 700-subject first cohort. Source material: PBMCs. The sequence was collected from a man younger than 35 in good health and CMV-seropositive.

CDR3 amino acids: CASRGPLDNSGANVLTF. The CDR3 nucleotides are TGTGCCAGCAGGGGCCCCCTTGACAACTCTGGGGCCAACGTCCTGACTTTC. The rearrangement links TRBV28 to TRBJ2-6, with D uncertain. Per germline, CDR1 MDHEN and CDR2 SYDVKM. The CDR3 runs to 17 residues. V gave up 6 bases and J gave up 0 bases, with 15 bases separating them.